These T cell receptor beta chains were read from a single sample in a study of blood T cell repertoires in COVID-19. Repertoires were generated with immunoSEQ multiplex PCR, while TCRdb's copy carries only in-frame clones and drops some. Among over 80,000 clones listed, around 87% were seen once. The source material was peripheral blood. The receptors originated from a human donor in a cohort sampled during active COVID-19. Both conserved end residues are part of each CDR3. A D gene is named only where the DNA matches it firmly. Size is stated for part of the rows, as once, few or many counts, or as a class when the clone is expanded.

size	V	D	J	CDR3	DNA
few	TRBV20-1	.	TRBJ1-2	CSAAFYGYTF	TGCAGTGCTGCGTTCTATGGCTACACCTTC
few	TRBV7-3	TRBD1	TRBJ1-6	CASSMSGTALSPLHF	TGTGCCAGCAGTATGTCCGGGACAGCCCTATCACCCCTCCACTTT
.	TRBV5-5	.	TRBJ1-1	CASSLARGLRELAEAFF	TGTGCCAGCAGCTTGGCACGGGGTCTGAGGGAACTGGCTGAAGCTTTCTTT
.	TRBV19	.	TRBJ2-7	CASSIGGSKYEQYF	TGTGCCAGTAGTATAGGAGGGAGTAAGTACGAGCAGTACTTC
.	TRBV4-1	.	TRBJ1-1	CASSHPGGDTEAFF	TGCGCCAGCAGCCATCCGGGGGGTGACACTGAAGCTTTCTTT
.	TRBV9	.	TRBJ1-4	CASSEEGLANEKLFF	TGTGCCAGCAGCGAGGAGGGGTTGGCTAATGAAAAACTGTTTTTT
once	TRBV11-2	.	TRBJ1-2	CASSLSRGYQGYTF	TGTGCCAGCAGCTTAAGCAGGGGTTATCAAGGCTACACCTTC
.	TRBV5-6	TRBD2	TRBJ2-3	CASSLYPSGRAPDTQYF	TGTGCCAGCAGCCTCTATCCTAGCGGGAGGGCCCCAGATACGCAGTATTTT
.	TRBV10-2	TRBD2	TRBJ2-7	CASSGTSATYEQYF	TGCGCCAGCAGTGGGACTAGCGCAACCTACGAGCAGTACTTC
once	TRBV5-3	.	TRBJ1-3	CARSLGVFPRAGNTIYF	TGTGCCAGAAGCTTGGGGGTTTTCCCGAGGGCTGGAAACACCATATATTTT
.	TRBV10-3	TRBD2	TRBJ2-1	CAIRGLGSPNEQFF	TGTGCCATCAGGGGACTAGGATCCCCCAATGAGCAGTTCTTC
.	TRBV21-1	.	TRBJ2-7	CASSKLGGLADFKTIYEQYF	TGTGCCAGCAGCAAATTGGGGGGACTAGCGGACTTCAAGACAATCTACGAGCAGTACTTC
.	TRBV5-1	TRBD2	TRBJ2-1	CASSLEGGTSGINEQFF	TGCGCCAGCAGCTTGGAGGGAGGGACTAGCGGGATCAATGAGCAGTTCTTC
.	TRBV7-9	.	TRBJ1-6	CASSLPTAESRNF	TGTGCCAGCAGCTTACCGACAGCCGAATCTAGGAACTTT
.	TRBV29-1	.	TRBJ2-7	CSVATNFIPHEQYF	TGCAGCGTTGCGACTAATTTCATCCCCCACGAGCAGTACTTC
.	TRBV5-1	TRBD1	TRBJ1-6	CASSSKTGWNSPLHF	TGCGCCAGCAGCTCGAAGACAGGGTGGAATTCACCCCTCCACTTT
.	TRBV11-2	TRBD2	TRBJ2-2	CASSSPRLAGGAGELFF	TGTGCCAGCAGCAGTCCCCGACTAGCGGGAGGGGCCGGGGAGCTGTTTTTT
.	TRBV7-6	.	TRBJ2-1	CASSLDPGGYNEQFF	TGTGCCAGCAGCTTAGACCCCGGAGGGTACAATGAGCAGTTCTTC
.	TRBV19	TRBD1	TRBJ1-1	CASSWTGGATEAFF	TGTGCCAGTAGTTGGACAGGGGGCGCGACTGAAGCTTTCTTT
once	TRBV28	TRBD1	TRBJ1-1	CASSSGTGLNTEAFF	TGTGCCAGCAGTTCCGGGACAGGTCTGAACACTGAAGCTTTCTTT
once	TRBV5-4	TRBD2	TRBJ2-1	CASSPGGGAGGGNEQFF	TGTGCCAGCAGCCCAGGAGGCGGTGCGGGAGGGGGAAATGAGCAGTTCTTC
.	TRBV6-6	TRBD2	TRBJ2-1	CASRVDGRGYNEQFF	TGTGCCAGCAGGGTTGATGGGAGGGGCTACAATGAGCAGTTCTTC
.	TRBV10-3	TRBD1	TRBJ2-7	CAISEGQGGEQYF	TGTGCCATCAGTGAGGGACAGGGGGGCGAGCAGTACTTC
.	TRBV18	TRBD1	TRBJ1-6	CASSLGTGERSPLHF	TGTGCCAGCTCACTAGGGACAGGGGAACGTTCACCCCTCCACTTT
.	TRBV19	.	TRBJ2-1	CASAPLLEALFDEQFF	TGTGCCAGTGCCCCCTTGCTAGAAGCTCTGTTCGATGAGCAGTTCTTC
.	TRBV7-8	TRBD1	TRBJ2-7	CASSTRQGETYEQYF	TGTGCCAGCAGCACTCGACAGGGGGAGACCTACGAGCAGTACTTC
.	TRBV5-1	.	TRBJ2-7	CASSPSGEHSYEQYF	TGCGCCAGCAGCCCTTCCGGGGAGCACTCCTACGAGCAGTACTTC
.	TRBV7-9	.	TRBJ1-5	CASSSADKSQHF	TGTGCCAGCAGCTCGGCGGATAAGTCCCAGCATTTT
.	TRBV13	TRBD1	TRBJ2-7	CASSLEPGQGSYEQYF	TGTGCCAGCAGCTTAGAACCGGGACAGGGAAGCTACGAGCAGTACTTC
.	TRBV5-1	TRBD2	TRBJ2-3	CASSVVSGSGTDTQYF	TGCGCCAGCAGCGTGGTAAGCGGGAGCGGGACAGATACGCAGTATTTT
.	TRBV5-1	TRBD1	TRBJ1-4	CASSHGQGGGEKLFF	TGCGCCAGCAGCCACGGACAGGGGGGAGGTGAAAAACTGTTTTTT
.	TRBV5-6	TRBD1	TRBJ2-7	CASSAMGQGVNYEQYF	TGTGCCAGCAGTGCTATGGGACAGGGGGTTAACTACGAGCAGTACTTC
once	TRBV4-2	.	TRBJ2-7	CASSQDFPRYPPYF	TGTGCCAGCAGCCAAGACTTCCCTAGATACCCGCCGTACTTC
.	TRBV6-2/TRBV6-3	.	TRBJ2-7	CASSLFPSVSRREQYF	TGTGCCAGCAGCCTCTTTCCTAGCGTCTCACGGAGGGAGCAGTACTTC
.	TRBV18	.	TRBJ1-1	CASSPGLQGAEANTEAFF	TGTGCCAGCTCCCCTGGTCTACAGGGAGCTGAAGCGAACACTGAAGCTTTCTTT
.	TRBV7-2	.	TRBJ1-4	CASSLEGGRGEKLFF	TGTGCCAGCAGCTTAGAAGGGGGACGCGGGGAAAAACTGTTTTTT
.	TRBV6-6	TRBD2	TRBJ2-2	CASSYSTSGSTGELFF	TGTGCCAGCAGTTACAGCACTAGCGGGAGTACCGGGGAGCTGTTTTTT
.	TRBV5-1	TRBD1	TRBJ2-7	CASSLVRDRVYEQYF	TGCGCCAGCAGCTTGGTGCGGGACAGGGTGTACGAGCAGTACTTC
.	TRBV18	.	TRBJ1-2	CASSFRGRVSSYTF	TGTGCCAGCTCCTTTAGAGGCAGGGTAAGTAGCTACACCTTC
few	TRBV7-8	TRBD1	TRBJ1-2	CASSPSGQEYYGYTF	TGTGCCAGCAGCCCTTCGGGACAGGAGTACTATGGCTACACCTTC
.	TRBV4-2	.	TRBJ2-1	CASSQEAGLPDEQFF	TGTGCCAGCAGCCAAGAAGCGGGCCTACCGGATGAGCAGTTCTTC
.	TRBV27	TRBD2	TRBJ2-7	CASRMTGTSGIGYEQYF	TGTGCCAGCAGGATGACCGGGACTAGCGGGATAGGCTACGAGCAGTACTTC
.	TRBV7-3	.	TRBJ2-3	CASSPSPQGLTQYF	TGTGCCAGCAGCCCAAGCCCGCAGGGATTAACGCAGTATTTT